Listed below are T cell receptor beta chains from one sample, sequenced in a study of T cell responses to AZD1222 COVID-19 vaccine. Data came from immunoSEQ multiplex PCR; TCRdb stores just in-frame clones and leaves some out. The sample carries around 81,000 clones, nearly 85% recorded once. The sequences come from peripheral blood, collected on day 0 of AZD1222 vaccination. All receptors derive from an adult in good health. CDR3s include the opening cysteine and the closing phenylalanine or tryptophan. D genes are given only for firm matches. Rows may omit the clone size; those that give it use once, few, many or a size class.

CDR3 protein: CASSQDAYTGELFF; clone size: .; J gene: TRBJ2-2; D gene: .; V gene: TRBV14
CDR3 protein: CASSQETDAESSYNEQFF; clone size: .; J gene: TRBJ2-1; D gene: .; V gene: TRBV3-1/TRBV3-2
CDR3 protein: CASSLADSYNEQFF; clone size: .; J gene: TRBJ2-1; D gene: .; V gene: TRBV5-4
CDR3 protein: CSVSPSGSRTDTQYF; clone size: once; J gene: TRBJ2-3; D gene: .; V gene: TRBV29-1
CDR3 protein: CASSQYDRVMNEQYF; clone size: .; J gene: TRBJ2-7; D gene: TRBD1; V gene: TRBV14
CDR3 protein: CASGLVLGRVDYGYTF; clone size: .; J gene: TRBJ1-2; D gene: .; V gene: TRBV12-5
CDR3 protein: CASSLRASGNEQFF; clone size: .; J gene: TRBJ2-1; D gene: .; V gene: TRBV5-8
CDR3 protein: CASRIGRDTEAFF; clone size: once; J gene: TRBJ1-1; D gene: .; V gene: TRBV5-1
CDR3 protein: CASSFQGHSDQPQHF; clone size: .; J gene: TRBJ1-5; D gene: .; V gene: TRBV13
CDR3 protein: CATSRDGSRGEGYTF; clone size: few; J gene: TRBJ1-2; D gene: .; V gene: TRBV15
CDR3 protein: CASSLRGGADTQYF; clone size: .; J gene: TRBJ2-3; D gene: .; V gene: TRBV7-6
CDR3 protein: CASSPDPGGNYGYTF; clone size: few; J gene: TRBJ1-2; D gene: .; V gene: TRBV4-3
CDR3 protein: CASSSRTGGRYGYTF; clone size: .; J gene: TRBJ1-2; D gene: TRBD1; V gene: TRBV6-5
CDR3 protein: CASSPATVNGYTF; clone size: .; J gene: TRBJ1-2; D gene: .; V gene: TRBV18
CDR3 protein: CASSPQGLEQYF; clone size: .; J gene: TRBJ2-7; D gene: .; V gene: TRBV7-9
CDR3 protein: CASSSVRVSEAFF; clone size: .; J gene: TRBJ1-1; D gene: .; V gene: TRBV6-2/TRBV6-3
CDR3 protein: CASSPPGLNTGELFF; clone size: few; J gene: TRBJ2-2; D gene: .; V gene: TRBV7-9
CDR3 protein: CASSPSGIGNEQYF; clone size: .; J gene: TRBJ2-7; D gene: TRBD2; V gene: TRBV6-5
CDR3 protein: CASSLAPLGTEPSTDTQYF; clone size: .; J gene: TRBJ2-3; D gene: .; V gene: TRBV5-1
CDR3 protein: CASSPPLRGMGTDTQYF; clone size: .; J gene: TRBJ2-3; D gene: TRBD2; V gene: TRBV5-4
CDR3 protein: CASSPLDLILPDTQYF; clone size: .; J gene: TRBJ2-3; D gene: .; V gene: TRBV27
CDR3 protein: CASSVYGTGVTYEQYF; clone size: .; J gene: TRBJ2-7; D gene: .; V gene: TRBV21-1
CDR3 protein: CASSVGPSGGQFETQYF; clone size: few; J gene: TRBJ2-5; D gene: TRBD2; V gene: TRBV9
CDR3 protein: CASSIGQNPEAFF; clone size: many; J gene: TRBJ1-1; D gene: .; V gene: TRBV7-2
CDR3 protein: CASSLDWQDYEQYF; clone size: .; J gene: TRBJ2-7; D gene: .; V gene: TRBV5-5
CDR3 protein: CASSQAGDYGYTF; clone size: few; J gene: TRBJ1-2; D gene: .; V gene: TRBV27
CDR3 protein: CASSFEGPVESLHF; clone size: .; J gene: TRBJ1-6; D gene: .; V gene: TRBV7-9
CDR3 protein: CASSDTVRAEAFF; clone size: .; J gene: TRBJ1-1; D gene: .; V gene: TRBV2
CDR3 protein: CASTRPRSVNTEAFF; clone size: .; J gene: TRBJ1-1; D gene: .; V gene: TRBV2
CDR3 protein: CSVYSAGGDTDTQYF; clone size: .; J gene: TRBJ2-3; D gene: .; V gene: TRBV29-1
CDR3 protein: CASSAKDPLTNQPQHF; clone size: .; J gene: TRBJ1-5; D gene: .; V gene: TRBV6-4
CDR3 protein: CASSITPAYEQYF; clone size: few; J gene: TRBJ2-7; D gene: .; V gene: TRBV19
CDR3 protein: CASSLGQSATNEKLFF; clone size: .; J gene: TRBJ1-4; D gene: .; V gene: TRBV5-1
CDR3 protein: CASSLVGWGPDTGELFF; clone size: once; J gene: TRBJ2-2; D gene: .; V gene: TRBV5-6
CDR3 protein: CASSQRSSYEQYF; clone size: .; J gene: TRBJ2-7; D gene: .; V gene: TRBV3-1/TRBV3-2
CDR3 protein: CASSPTQGPQRNTEAFF; clone size: .; J gene: TRBJ1-1; D gene: .; V gene: TRBV18
CDR3 protein: CASSLYVLGTYGYTF; clone size: .; J gene: TRBJ1-2; D gene: .; V gene: TRBV7-2